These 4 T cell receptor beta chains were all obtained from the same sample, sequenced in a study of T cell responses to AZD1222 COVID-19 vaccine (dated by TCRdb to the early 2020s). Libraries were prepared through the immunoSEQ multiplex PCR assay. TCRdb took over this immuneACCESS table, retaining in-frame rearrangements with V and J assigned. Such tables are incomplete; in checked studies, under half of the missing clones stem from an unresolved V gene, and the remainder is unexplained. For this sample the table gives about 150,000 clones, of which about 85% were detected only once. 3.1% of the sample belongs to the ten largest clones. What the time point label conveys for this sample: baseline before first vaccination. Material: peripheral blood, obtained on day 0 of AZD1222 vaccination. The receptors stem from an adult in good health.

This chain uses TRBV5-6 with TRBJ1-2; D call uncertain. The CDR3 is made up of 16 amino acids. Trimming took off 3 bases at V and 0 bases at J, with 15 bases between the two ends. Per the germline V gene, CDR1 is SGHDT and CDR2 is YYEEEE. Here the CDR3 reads CASSSNGPEANYGYTF. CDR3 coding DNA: TGTGCCAGCAGCTCCAACGGCCCTGAAGCTAACTATGGCTACACCTTC. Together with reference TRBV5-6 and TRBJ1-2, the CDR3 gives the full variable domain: DAGVTQSPTHLIKTRGQQVTLRCSPKSGHDTVSWYQQALGQGPQFIFQYYEEEERQRGNFPDRFSGHQFPNYSSELNVNALLLGDSALYLCASSSNGPEANYGYTFGSGTRLTVV.

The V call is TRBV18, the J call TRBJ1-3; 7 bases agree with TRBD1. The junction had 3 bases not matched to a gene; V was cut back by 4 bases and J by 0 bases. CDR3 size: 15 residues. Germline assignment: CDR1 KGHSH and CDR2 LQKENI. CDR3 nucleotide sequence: TGTGCCAGCTCACTCCAGGGGGACTCTGGAAACACCATATATTTT. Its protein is CASSLQGDSGNTIYF.

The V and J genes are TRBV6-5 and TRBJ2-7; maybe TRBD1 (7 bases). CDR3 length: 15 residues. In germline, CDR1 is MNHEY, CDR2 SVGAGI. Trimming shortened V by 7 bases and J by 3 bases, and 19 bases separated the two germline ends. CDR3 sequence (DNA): TGTGCCAGCACCCCAGGGGGGACACTAGTCTACGAGCAGTACTTC. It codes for CASTPGGTLVYEQYF.

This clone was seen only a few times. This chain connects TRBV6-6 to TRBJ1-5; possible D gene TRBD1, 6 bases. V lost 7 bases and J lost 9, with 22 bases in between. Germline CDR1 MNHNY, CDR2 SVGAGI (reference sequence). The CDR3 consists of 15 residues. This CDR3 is CASMGETGFYRPQHF. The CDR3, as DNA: TGTGCCAGCATGGGTGAAACAGGGTTTTATCGGCCCCAGCATTTT.